Following are 9 T cell receptor beta chains from one sample sequenced in a study of early T cells in non-severe SARS-CoV-2 infection. TCRdb re-called the 5' RACE reads through MiXCR, storing one row per CDR3 protein. The data show tens of thousands of distinct CDR3 sequences, over 13% seen once. Sequenced sample: whole blood. The receptors come from an adult who was a healthcare worker with PCR-confirmed SARS-CoV-2 infection or an uninfected control (not recorded which).

This clonotype was seen a few times. The chain is built from TRBV20-1 and TRBJ2-1; 14 bases are shared with TRBD2. V was clipped by 5 bases and J by 7 bases; unmatched bases: 7. There are 15 residues in the CDR3. Germline values: CDR1 DFQATT, CDR2 SNEGSKA (reference sequence). CDR3 DNA: TGCAGTGCTCTTAGACTAGCGGGAGGGCCTAATGAGCAGTTCTTC. Its protein is CSALRLAGGPNEQFF.

This clonotype was counted between two and nine times. V usage is TRBV19 and J usage is TRBJ2-4; D gene unclear. The CDR3 runs to 12 residues. The V gene lost 2 bases and the J gene lost 15 bases, with 14 bases spanning the gap. Germline values: CDR1 LNHDA, CDR2 SQIVND (reference sequence). CDR3 amino acids: CASSITPPLLYF. The CDR3 DNA is TGTGCCAGTAGTATAACGCCGCCCCTATTGTACTTC.

This clonotype was seen repeatedly, ten times or more. The chain has TRBV6-1 and TRBJ1-2, with a possible D match to TRBD1 (6 bases). The CDR3 is made up of 15 amino acids. Germline CDR1 and CDR2: MNHNS and SASEGT. Trimming shortened V by 8 bases and J by 5 bases, and 21 bases separated the two germline ends. The chain's CDR3 is CASGQGRRGVYGYTF. CDR3 sequence (DNA): TGTGCCAGCGGCCAGGGGAGGAGAGGGGTTTATGGCTACACCTTC.

This clonotype was counted a few times. This chain links TRBV29-1 with TRBJ2-3; D call uncertain. The CDR3 consists of 12 residues. CDR1 is SQVTM, CDR2 ANQGSEA, per germline. The V end lost 3 bases, the J end lost 2 bases, and 6 bases lay between the germline ends. The CDR3: CSVEENTDTQYF. The CDR3 nucleotides are TGCAGCGTTGAGGAGAACACAGATACGCAGTATTTT.

This chain connects TRBV3-1 to TRBJ1-1, with D unclear. Trimming took off 0 bases at V and 0 bases at J, with 17 bases between the two ends. This CDR3 contains 18 residues. The germline gives CDR1 LGHDT, CDR2 YNNKEL (reference sequence). The CDR3 nucleotides read TGTGCCAGCAGCCAAGAAGGGCCTGGGCAGTACATGAACACTGAAGCTTTCTTT. Translated: CASSQEGPGQYMNTEAFF.

Ten or more counts support this clonotype. The chain joins TRBV7-3 to TRBJ2-5; 10 bases line up with TRBD1. The length of the CDR3 is 13 residues. V lost 5 bases and J lost 5; bases outside the gene matches: 2. Germline CDR1 SGHTA, CDR2 FQGTGA. The CDR3 DNA is TGTGCCAGCAGCGCGGACAGGGGGGAGACCCAGTACTTC. Translation gives CASSADRGETQYF.

This clonotype turned up a few times. The chain couples TRBV2 to TRBJ1-5; tentative D call: TRBD1 (5 bases). Trimming pared 6 bases from V and 1 base from J, leaving 13 bases between. This CDR3 spans 15 amino acids. The germline V gene encodes CDR1 SNHLY and CDR2 FYNNEI. This CDR3 is CASRQGESSNQPQHF. The CDR3 region has the DNA TGTGCCAGCAGGCAGGGCGAATCGAGCAATCAGCCCCAGCATTTT.

In this sample, this clonotype turned up a few times. V usage is TRBV7-9 and J usage is TRBJ2-1, with D possibly being TRBD2 (7 bases). The CDR3 loop spans 15 amino acids. Trimming took 1 base from V and 6 from J, leaving 13 bases between them. From germline, CDR1 is SEHNR and CDR2 FQNEAQ (reference sequence). The CDR3 DNA sequence: TGTGCCAGCAGCTTAGGAGGGGGAGGGCGCAATGAGCAGTTCTTC. It codes for CASSLGGGGRNEQFF.

This clonotype came up a few times. V usage is TRBV10-2 and J usage is TRBJ1-1; D is possibly TRBD1 (6 bases). The germline V gene has CDR1 WSHSY and CDR2 SAAADI. V was shortened by 5 bases and J by 4 bases, with 17 bases between the two germline ends. The CDR3 totals 15 residues. The CDR3 region has the DNA TGCGCCAGCAGTAAGTTGGAGGGGGGAAGCACTGAAGCTTTCTTT. Residues: CASSKLEGGSTEAFF.